This is a list of T cell receptor beta chains from one sample in a study of T cell responses to AZD1222 COVID-19 vaccine. The assay was immunoSEQ multiplex PCR, and TCRdb's table has in-frame clones only and misses some. Among more than 95,000 clones, roughly 90% were seen once, and the ten largest hold 6.5% to 8.5%. The material sequenced was peripheral blood, taken on day 0 of AZD1222 vaccination. The origin of the receptors is an adult in good health. Each CDR3 is given with its conserved first and last residue. D genes are given only for firm matches. The listing skips clone size in some rows; elsewhere it reads once, few, many or a size class.

NA,TRBD2,TRBV5-1,TRBJ2-3,TGCGCCAGCAGCTTGGCCTCGGGGGGGAGCACAGATACGCAGTATTTT,CASSLASGGSTDTQYF
NA,TRBD1,TRBV2,TRBJ2-1,TGTGCCAGCAGTACCCCCGGGACAGACTTCTACAATGAGCAGTTCTTC,CASSTPGTDFYNEQFF
NA,NA,TRBV7-6,TRBJ1-1,TGTGCCAGCTCCCAAGGGAAGGGGACTGAAGCTTTCTTT,CASSQGKGTEAFF
NA,NA,TRBV7-8,TRBJ2-4,TGTGCCAGCAGCTTCAACAGGGGGGGAAACATTCAGTACTTC,CASSFNRGGNIQYF
NA,NA,TRBV25-1,TRBJ1-1,TGTGCCAGCAGTGAATGGGGACGGGGGGGCGGCCCTGAAGCTTTCTTT,CASSEWGRGGGPEAFF
NA,NA,TRBV6-2/TRBV6-3,TRBJ1-2,TGTGCCAGCAGTTATAAGAGCCACAGGGTGTCCTCCTATGGCTACACCTTC,CASSYKSHRVSSYGYTF
NA,NA,TRBV6-4,TRBJ2-6,TGTGCCAGCAGTCCCCGTGGCGGATCTGGGGCCAACGTCCTGACTTTC,CASSPRGGSGANVLTF
NA,NA,TRBV5-5,TRBJ1-1,TGTGCCAGCGGTCTGGACAGCAACACTGAAGCTTTCTTT,CASGLDSNTEAFF
NA,TRBD1,TRBV6-5,TRBJ1-3,TGTGCCAGCACTAGGACAGGGGGCGGGGGAAACACCATATATTTT,CASTRTGGGGNTIYF
NA,TRBD1,TRBV9,TRBJ1-1,TGTGCCAGCAGCGTAGACGGAGGGGGCAAGGAAGCTTTCTTT,CASSVDGGGKEAFF
NA,TRBD2,TRBV4-1,TRBJ2-1,TGCGCCAGCAGCCAGGTAGCGGGGGCGAGCTCCTACAATGAGCAGTTCTTC,CASSQVAGASSYNEQFF
NA,NA,TRBV7-2,TRBJ1-5,TGTGCCAGCAGCTTAACCAACGACCAGCCCCAGCATTTT,CASSLTNDQPQHF
NA,NA,TRBV9,TRBJ2-1,TGTGCCAGCAGCGTATACCGCGGAGGGGGTTTTGATGAGCAGTTCTTC,CASSVYRGGGFDEQFF
NA,TRBD1,TRBV27,TRBJ1-4,TGTGCCAGCAGTTTGGGACAGGGGACAGAAAAACTGTTTTTT,CASSLGQGTEKLFF
once,TRBD1,TRBV10-3,TRBJ1-1,TGTGCCATCAGTGGTGGAGGAGCCGGGACAGGGCACCCACTGGGGACTGAAGCTTTCTTT,CAISGGGAGTGHPLGTEAFF
NA,NA,TRBV6-5,TRBJ1-3,TGTGCCAGCCAGATAGGAAAGGGAAACACCATATATTTT,CASQIGKGNTIYF
once,NA,TRBV4-1,TRBJ2-3,TGCGCCAGCAGCCAAAGGCGGGATGATACGCAGTATTTT,CASSQRRDDTQYF
once,NA,TRBV2,TRBJ1-1,TGTGCCAGCAAGGGAGACAGGACGAACACTGAAGCTTTCTTT,CASKGDRTNTEAFF
NA,TRBD2,TRBV24-1,TRBJ2-1,TGTGCCACCAGTGATGGGCGGGAGGGCCGATACAATGAGCAGTTCTTC,CATSDGREGRYNEQFF
NA,TRBD1,TRBV6-5,TRBJ1-1,TGTGCCAGCAGCCCAGGACAGGAGAACACTGAAGCTTTCTTT,CASSPGQENTEAFF
once,NA,TRBV6-4,TRBJ1-5,TGTGCCAGCCGGTTTTTGGACGGACGAGATCAGCCCCAGCATTTT,CASRFLDGRDQPQHF
NA,NA,TRBV7-9,TRBJ1-2,TGTGCCAGCAGCTTAGGAGGGGAGGGTGGCTACACCTTC,CASSLGGEGGYTF
NA,NA,TRBV30,TRBJ1-4,TGTGCCTGCACGGGTAGTGGTAATGAAAAACTGTTTTTT,CACTGSGNEKLFF